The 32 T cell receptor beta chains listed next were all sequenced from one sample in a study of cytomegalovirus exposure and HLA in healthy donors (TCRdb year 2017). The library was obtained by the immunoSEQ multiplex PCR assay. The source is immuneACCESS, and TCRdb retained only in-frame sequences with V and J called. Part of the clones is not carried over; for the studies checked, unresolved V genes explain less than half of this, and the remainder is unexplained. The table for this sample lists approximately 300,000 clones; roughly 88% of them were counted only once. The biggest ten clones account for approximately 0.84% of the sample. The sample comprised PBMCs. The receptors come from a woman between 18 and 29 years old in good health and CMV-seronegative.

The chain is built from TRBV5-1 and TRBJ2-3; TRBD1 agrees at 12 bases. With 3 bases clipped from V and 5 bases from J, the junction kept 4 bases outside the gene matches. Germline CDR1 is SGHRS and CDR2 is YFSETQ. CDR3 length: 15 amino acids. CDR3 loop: CASSWGTGGEDTQYF. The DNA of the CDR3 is TGCGCCAGCAGCTGGGGGACAGGGGGCGAAGATACGCAGTATTTT.

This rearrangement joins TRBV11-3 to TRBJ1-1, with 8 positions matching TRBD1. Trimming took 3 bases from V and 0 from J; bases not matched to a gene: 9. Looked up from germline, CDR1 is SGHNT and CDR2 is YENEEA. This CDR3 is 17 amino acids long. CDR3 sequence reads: CASSFDRGPPMNTEAFF. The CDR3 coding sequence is TGTGCCAGCAGCTTCGACAGGGGCCCCCCTATGAACACTGAAGCTTTCTTT. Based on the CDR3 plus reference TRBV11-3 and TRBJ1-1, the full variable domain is EAGVVQSPRYKIIEKKQPVAFWCNPISGHNTLYWYLQNLGQGPELLIRYENEEAVDDSQLPKDRFSAERLKGVDSTLKIQPAELGDSAVYLCASSFDRGPPMNTEAFFGQGTRLTVV.

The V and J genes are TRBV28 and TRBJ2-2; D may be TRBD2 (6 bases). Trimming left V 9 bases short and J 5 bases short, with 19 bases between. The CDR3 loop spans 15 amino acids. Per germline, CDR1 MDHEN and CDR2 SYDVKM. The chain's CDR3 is CASQTAGGGTGELFF. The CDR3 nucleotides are TGTGCCAGTCAGACGGCCGGGGGTGGAACCGGGGAGCTGTTTTTT.

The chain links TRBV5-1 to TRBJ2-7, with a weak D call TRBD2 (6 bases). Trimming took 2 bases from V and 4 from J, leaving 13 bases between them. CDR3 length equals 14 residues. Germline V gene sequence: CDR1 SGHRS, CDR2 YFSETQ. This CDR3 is CASSFSGTHYEQYF. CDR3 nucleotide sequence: TGCGCCAGCAGCTTTTCGGGGACTCATTACGAGCAGTACTTC.

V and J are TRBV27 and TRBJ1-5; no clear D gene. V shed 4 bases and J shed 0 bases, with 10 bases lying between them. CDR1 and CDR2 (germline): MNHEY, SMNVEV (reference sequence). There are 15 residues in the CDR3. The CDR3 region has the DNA TGTGCCAGCAGTTATGGAGTTAATAGCAATCAGCCCCAGCATTTT. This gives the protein CASSYGVNSNQPQHF.

The CDR3 is CASSQAGNEQFF. CDR3 nucleotides: TGTGCCAGCAGCCAAGCGGGAAATGAGCAGTTCTTC. This sequence joins TRBV7-6 and TRBJ2-1, with 7 positions matching TRBD2. J gave up 7 bases and V 5 bases, and 2 bases lay outside the gene matches. Germline CDR1 SGHVS, CDR2 FNYEAQ. This CDR3 has 12 amino acids.

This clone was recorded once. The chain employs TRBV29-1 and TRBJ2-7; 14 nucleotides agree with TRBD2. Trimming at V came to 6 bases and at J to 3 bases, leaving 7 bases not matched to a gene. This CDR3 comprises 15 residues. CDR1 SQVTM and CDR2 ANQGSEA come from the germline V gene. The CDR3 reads CSVNPGTSGSYEQYF. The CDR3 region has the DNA TGCAGCGTCAATCCGGGGACTAGCGGGAGCTACGAGCAGTACTTC.

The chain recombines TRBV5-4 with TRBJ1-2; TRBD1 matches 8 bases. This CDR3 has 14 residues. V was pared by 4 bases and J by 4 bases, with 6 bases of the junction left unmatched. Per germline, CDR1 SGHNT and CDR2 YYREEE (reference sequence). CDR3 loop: CASSQGAGVYGYTF. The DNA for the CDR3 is TGTGCCAGCAGCCAGGGGGCTGGGGTCTATGGCTACACCTTC.

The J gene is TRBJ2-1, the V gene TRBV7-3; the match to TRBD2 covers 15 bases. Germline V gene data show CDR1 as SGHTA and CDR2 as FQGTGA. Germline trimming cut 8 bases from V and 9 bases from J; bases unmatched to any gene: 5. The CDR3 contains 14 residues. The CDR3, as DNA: TGTGCCAGCGGCCCGGGACTAGCGGGAGGTGAGCAGTTCTTC. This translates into CASGPGLAGGEQFF.

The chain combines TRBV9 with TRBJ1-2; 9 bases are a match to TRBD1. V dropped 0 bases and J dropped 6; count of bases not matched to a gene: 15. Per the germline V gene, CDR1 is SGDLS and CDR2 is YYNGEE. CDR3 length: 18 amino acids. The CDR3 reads CASSVEPEKGTGSHGYTF. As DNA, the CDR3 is TGTGCCAGCAGCGTAGAGCCCGAGAAGGGGACAGGGAGCCATGGCTACACCTTC.

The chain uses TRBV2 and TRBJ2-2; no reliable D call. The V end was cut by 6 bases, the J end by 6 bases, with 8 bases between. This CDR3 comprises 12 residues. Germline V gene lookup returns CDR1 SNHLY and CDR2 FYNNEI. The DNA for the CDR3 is TGTGCCAGCAGCGCAAACTCCGGGGAGCTGTTTTTT. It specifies CASSANSGELFF.

The CDR3 region has the DNA TGCGCCAGCAGCCAAGGTCGACTAGCGGGAGTAGAGACCCAGTACTTC. This encodes CASSQGRLAGVETQYF. The chain couples TRBV4-3 to TRBJ2-5; 12 nucleotides match TRBD2. V dropped 1 base and J dropped 4; count of bases not matched to a gene: 4. The CDR3 totals 16 residues. The germline V gene has CDR1 LGHNA and CDR2 YSLEER.

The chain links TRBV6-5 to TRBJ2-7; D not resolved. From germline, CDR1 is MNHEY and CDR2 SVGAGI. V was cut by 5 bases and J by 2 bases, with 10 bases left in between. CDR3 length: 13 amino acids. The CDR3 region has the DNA TGTGCCAGCAGTGAAGCCATGACCTACGAGCAGTACTTC. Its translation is CASSEAMTYEQYF.

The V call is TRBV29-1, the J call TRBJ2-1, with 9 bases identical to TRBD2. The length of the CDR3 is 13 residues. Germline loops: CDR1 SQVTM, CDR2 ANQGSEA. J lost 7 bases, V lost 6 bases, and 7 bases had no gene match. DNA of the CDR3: TGCAGCGTCACGGGACTAGCTGGGAATGAGCAGTTCTTC. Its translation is CSVTGLAGNEQFF.

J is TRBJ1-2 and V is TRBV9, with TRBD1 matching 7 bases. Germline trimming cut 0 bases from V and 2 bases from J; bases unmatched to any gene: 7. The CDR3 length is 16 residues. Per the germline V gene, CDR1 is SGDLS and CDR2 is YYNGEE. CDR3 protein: CASSVDGTASNYGYTF. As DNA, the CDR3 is TGTGCCAGCAGCGTAGACGGGACAGCTTCGAACTATGGCTACACCTTC.

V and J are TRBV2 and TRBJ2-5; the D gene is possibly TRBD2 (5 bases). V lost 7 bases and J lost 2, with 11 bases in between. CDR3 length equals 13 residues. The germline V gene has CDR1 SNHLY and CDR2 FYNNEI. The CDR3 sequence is CASNILVQETQYF. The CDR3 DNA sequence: TGTGCCAGCAATATACTAGTGCAAGAGACCCAGTACTTC.

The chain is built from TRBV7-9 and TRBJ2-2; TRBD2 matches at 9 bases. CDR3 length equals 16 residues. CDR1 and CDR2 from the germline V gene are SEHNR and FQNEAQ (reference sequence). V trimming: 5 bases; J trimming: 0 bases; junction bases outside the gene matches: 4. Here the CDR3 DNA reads TGTGCCAGCAGCCCGACTAGCGGAGCGAACACCGGGGAGCTGTTTTTT. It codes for CASSPTSGANTGELFF.

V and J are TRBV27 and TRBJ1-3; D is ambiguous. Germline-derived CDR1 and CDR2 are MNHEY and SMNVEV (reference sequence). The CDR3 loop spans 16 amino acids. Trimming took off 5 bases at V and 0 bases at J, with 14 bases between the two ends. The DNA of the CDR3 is TGTGCCAGCAGTCCCCGTTTTACAGCCTCTGGAAACACCATATATTTT. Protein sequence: CASSPRFTASGNTIYF.

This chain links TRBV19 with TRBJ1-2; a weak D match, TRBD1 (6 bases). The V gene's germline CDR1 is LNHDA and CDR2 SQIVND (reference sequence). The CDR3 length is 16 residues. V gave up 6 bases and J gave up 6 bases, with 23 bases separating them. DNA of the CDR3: TGTGCCAGTAGGCCGATCTCCGCAGGGGTCTATGATGGCTACACCTTC. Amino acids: CASRPISAGVYDGYTF.

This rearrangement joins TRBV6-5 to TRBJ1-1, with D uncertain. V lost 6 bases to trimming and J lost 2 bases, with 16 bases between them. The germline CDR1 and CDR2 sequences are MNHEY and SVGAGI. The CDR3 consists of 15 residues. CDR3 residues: CASRPRVGLNTEAFF. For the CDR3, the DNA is TGTGCCAGCAGGCCCCGGGTAGGCCTAAACACTGAAGCTTTCTTT.

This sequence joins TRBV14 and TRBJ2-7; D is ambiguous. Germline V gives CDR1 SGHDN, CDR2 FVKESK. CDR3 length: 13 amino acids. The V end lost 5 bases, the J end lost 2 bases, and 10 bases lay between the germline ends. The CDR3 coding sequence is TGTGCCAGCAGCGTCAGGTCGGCCTACGAGCAGTACTTC. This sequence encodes CASSVRSAYEQYF. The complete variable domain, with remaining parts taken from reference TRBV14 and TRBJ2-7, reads EAGVTQFPSHSVIEKGQTVTLRCDPISGHDNLYWYRRVMGKEIKFLLHFVKESKQDESGMPNNRFLAERTGGTYSTLKVQPAELEDSGVYFCASSVRSAYEQYFGPGTRLTVT.

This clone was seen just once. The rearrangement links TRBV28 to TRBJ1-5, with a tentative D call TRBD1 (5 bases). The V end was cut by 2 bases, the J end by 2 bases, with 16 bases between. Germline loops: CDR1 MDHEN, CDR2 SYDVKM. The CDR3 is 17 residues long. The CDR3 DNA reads TGTGCCAGCAGTTTAAGGGCCAGGGCGGGGGGCAATCAGCCCCAGCATTTT. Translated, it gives CASSLRARAGGNQPQHF. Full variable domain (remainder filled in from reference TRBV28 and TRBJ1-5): DVKVTQSSRYLVKRTGEKVFLECVQDMDHENMFWYRQDPGLGLRLIYFSYDVKMKEKGDIPEGYSVSREKKERFSLILESASTNQTSMYLCASSLRARAGGNQPQHFGDGTRLSIL.

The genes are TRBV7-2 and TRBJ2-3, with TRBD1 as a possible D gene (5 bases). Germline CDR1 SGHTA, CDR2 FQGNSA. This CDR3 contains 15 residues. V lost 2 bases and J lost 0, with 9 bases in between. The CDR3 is CASSLQGPSTDTQYF. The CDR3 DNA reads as TGTGCCAGCAGCTTACAGGGCCCAAGCACAGATACGCAGTATTTT.

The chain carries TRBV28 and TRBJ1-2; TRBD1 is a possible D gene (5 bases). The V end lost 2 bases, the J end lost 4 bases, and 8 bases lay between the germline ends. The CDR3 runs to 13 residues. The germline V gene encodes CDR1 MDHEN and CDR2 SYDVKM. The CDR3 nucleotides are TGTGCCAGCAGTTTACAGGGTGTCTATGGCTACACCTTC. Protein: CASSLQGVYGYTF.

CDR3: CASSPDGEGYEQYF. CDR3 coding DNA: TGCGCCAGCAGCCCGGACGGGGAGGGGTACGAGCAGTACTTC. The J gene is TRBJ2-7, the V gene TRBV5-1; 7 positions match TRBD2. The V segment lost 4 bases and the J segment 4 bases; nucleotides outside the gene matches: 8. The CDR3 sequence is 14 residues long. The germline V gene encodes CDR1 SGHRS and CDR2 YFSETQ.

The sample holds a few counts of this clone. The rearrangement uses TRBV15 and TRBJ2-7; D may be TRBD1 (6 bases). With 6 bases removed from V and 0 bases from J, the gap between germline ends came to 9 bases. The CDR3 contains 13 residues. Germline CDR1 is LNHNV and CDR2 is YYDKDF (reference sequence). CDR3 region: CATSRDNSYEQYF. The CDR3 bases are TGTGCCACCAGTAGGGACAACTCCTACGAGCAGTACTTC.

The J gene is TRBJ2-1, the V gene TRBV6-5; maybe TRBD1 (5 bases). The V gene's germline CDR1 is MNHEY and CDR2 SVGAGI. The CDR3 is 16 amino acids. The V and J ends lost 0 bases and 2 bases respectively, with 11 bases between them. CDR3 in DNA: TGTGCCAGCAGTTACTCCCCACTCAGGGCCTACAATGAGCAGTTCTTC. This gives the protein CASSYSPLRAYNEQFF.

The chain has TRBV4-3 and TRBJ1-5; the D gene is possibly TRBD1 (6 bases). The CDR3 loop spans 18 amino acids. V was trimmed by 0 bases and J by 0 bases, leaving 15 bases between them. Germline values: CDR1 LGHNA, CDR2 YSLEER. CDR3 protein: CASSQDWGQADSNQPQHF. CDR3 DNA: TGCGCCAGCAGCCAAGATTGGGGGCAGGCCGATAGCAATCAGCCCCAGCATTTT.

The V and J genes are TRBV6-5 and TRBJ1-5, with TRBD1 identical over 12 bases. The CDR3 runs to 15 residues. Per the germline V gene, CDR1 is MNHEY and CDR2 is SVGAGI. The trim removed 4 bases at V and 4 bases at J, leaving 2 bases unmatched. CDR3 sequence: CASSSGQGANQPQHF. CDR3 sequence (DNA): TGTGCCAGCAGTTCGGGACAGGGGGCGAATCAGCCCCAGCATTTT.

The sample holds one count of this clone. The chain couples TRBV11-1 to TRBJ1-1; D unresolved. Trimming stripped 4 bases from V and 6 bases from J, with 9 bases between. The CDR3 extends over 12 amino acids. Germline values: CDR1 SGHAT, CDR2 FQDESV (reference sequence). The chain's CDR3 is CASSSQRAEAFF. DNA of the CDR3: TGTGCCAGCAGCTCCCAGCGGGCTGAAGCTTTCTTT.

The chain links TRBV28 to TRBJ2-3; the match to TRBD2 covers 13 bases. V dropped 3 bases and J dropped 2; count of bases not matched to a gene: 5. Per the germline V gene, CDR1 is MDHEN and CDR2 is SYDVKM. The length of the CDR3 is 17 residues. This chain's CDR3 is CASSFSGLAGVTDTQYF. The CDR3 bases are TGTGCCAGCAGTTTTTCCGGACTAGCGGGGGTCACAGATACGCAGTATTTT.

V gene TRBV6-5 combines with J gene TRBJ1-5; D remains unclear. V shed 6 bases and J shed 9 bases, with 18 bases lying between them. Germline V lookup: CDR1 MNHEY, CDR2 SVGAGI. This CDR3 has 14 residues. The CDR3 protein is CASRNPLRGGPQHF. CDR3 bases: TGTGCCAGCAGGAACCCATTGCGCGGAGGGCCCCAGCATTTT.